A single TCR beta chain is shown here with its context. Its antigen remains undetermined. Nothing much larger sits one base from this clone, and base qualities are not available. At the junction V is shortened by 5 bases and J by 4 bases, with 15 bases in between. CDR1 and CDR2 are read off the germline V gene (reference sequence) as SEHNR and FQNEAQ. The CDR3 measures 14 amino acids from cysteine to phenylalanine. The CDR3 DNA has 42 bases and is translated from base 1. CD8 naive samples were obtained by positive selection for CCR7 among CD45RO-negative cells, yielding a CD45RA+CCR7+ population from which TemRA cells were excluded. The donors were healthy, HIV-negative adults who had no recently reported acute infections or vaccinations. All donors were Caucasian adults living in Nashville, Tennessee, USA. Blood was obtained by leukapheresis, after which PBMCs were separated by Ficoll-Histopaque density gradient centrifugation and cryopreserved in liquid nitrogen vapor phase. Analytical flow cytometry was used to check the purity and quantity of each magnetically sorted T cell population. Each sorted fraction had its genomic DNA isolated and then quantified by UV absorbance on a Nanodrop 2000c.

These data are taken from a study of shared clonotypes between healthy human individuals (dated by TCRdb to 2020 to 2022). Regarding the research as a whole: The cohort included three men and a couple of women between 18 and 49 years of age. For each donor, CD4 naive and CD4 memory were each run on three plates, CD8 naive on two plates, and CD8 memory on one plate. To estimate repertoire size and how much clonotypes are shared between individuals, the study performed deep sequencing of blood TCR repertoires from five healthy adults. To increase sequencing depth and limit assay-specific biases, different laboratories used diverse techniques to prepare libraries and sequence TCR repertoires. Between about 0.8 and 9 billion PBMCs per donor were obtained by leukapheresis.

The research as a whole found: Estimated clonotype richness was generally larger for naive than for memory subsets. Even with the large sequencing depth, rarefaction of the sorted-subset datasets indicated that sequencing was incomplete. Across a few donors, about 5.2% of naive CD4, roughly 3.4% of naive CD8, 2% to 2.5% of memory CD4, and approximately 0.4% of memory CD8 clonotypes were shared. Because the study included only a small number of donors, the genetic and exposure-history diversity represented was limited. Sampling was restricted to blood, and TCR repertoires in tissue are likely to differ from TCR repertoires in blood. Clonotypes shared by all four sorted-subset donors showed higher generation probabilities than non-shared clonotypes. Based on pairwise subsampling, the degree of clonotype sharing among donors was expected to be affected by sequencing depth.

Using the deep immunoSEQ assay, TCR CDR3 regions were amplified from genomic DNA by multiplex PCR. Genomic DNA extracted from each cell subset was distributed evenly over all wells of several immunoSEQ 96-well plates, and each plate served as one replicate. For sorted subsets, about 0.2 ug genomic DNA, equal to 30,000 or so T cell genomes, was loaded into each replicate PCR. Purified libraries were measured with a Qubit 3.0 fluorometer, size-checked on a Bioanalyzer 2100, and measured again with the KAPA Library Quantification kit. Every immunoSEQ 96-well plate was sequenced on a separate single-read 150-cycle Illumina NextSeq 550 flow cell. In the paper's pipeline: Because the immunoSEQ output included only junctional sequences and no quality scores, the filtering could not be the same as the filtering used for full-length reads. Sequences were annotated with PyIR, a Python wrapper for IgBLAST v1.9, and V/J genes and CDR3 were assigned using IMGT germline references. Reads were filtered out if the reads had weak V/J assignments (E-value above 1e-6), no CDR3, stop codons, out-of-frame junctions, or ambiguous translated residues. V3J clonotypes were defined as sequences sharing the same inferred V gene, J gene, and CDR3 amino acid sequence. Percentage overlap between repertoires was computed as shared unique clonotypes divided by the size of the smaller repertoire. RTK rarefaction, the Chao1 estimator, and Recon v2.1 estimates of unobserved clonotypes were used to assess repertoire richness. OLGA was used to compute generation probabilities for all TCRbeta clonotypes that the gDNA method yielded from a few donors. TCRdb took over this immuneACCESS table, retaining in-frame rearrangements with V and J assigned. Such tables are incomplete; in checked studies, under half of the missing clones stem from an unresolved V gene, and the remainder is unexplained. That table furnishes V, J and clone size, whereas the DNA furnished D and trimming. The sample records roughly 2.1 million clones, more than 85% of which are singletons. Over 1.5% of the sample rests with the top ten.

The sequenced sample consisted of naive CD8+ T cells from PBMCs. According to the study, the label for this sample's cell subset or site signals: CD45RA+CCR7+. The chain joins TRBV7-9 to TRBJ2-7; TRBD2 is a weak D gene call, 5 bases matching. The TCR comes from a man aged 18 to 29 in good health. Some clones in this sample may be carry-over from other donors' samples. The CDR3 loop reads CASSQERAGYEQYF. The DNA reads TGTGCCAGCAGCCAAGAGAGGGCCGGGTACGAGCAGTACTTC.